Described below is a single T cell receptor (beta chain) sequence and its context. Its antigen is unidentified. Single viable CD3+CD4+CD8-CD45RO+ cells were sorted as the memory CD4+ T cells. Total CD4+ T cells were enriched by CD4 positive selection. The data were produced by immunoSEQ multiplex PCR, yet TCRdb's version contains in-frame clones alone and is incomplete. The sample has 80,000 to 100,000 clones, under 90% seen once. This record comes from a study of memory CD4+ T cells and cytomegalovirus serostatus. Study in general: This sample comes from healthy Belgian adults, roughly 9 CMV seropositive, 24 seronegative. Study-wide results and caveats: Each of approximately 69 CMV-associated TCRbeta sequences occurred in one to five individuals.

The germline gives CDR1 MNHNS, CDR2 SASEGT. Trimming took 6 bases from V and 0 from J; bases not matched to a gene: 6. This CDR3 region has 15 residues. The rearrangement joins TRBV6-1 to TRBJ2-3; 7 nucleotides agree with TRBD2. Sequenced input: memory CD4+ T cells from blood. The source of this sequence is an adult in good health and CMV-seropositive. The chain's CDR3 is CASRREGRSTDTQYF. Written as DNA, the CDR3 is TGTGCCAGCAGGAGGGAGGGACGGAGCACAGATACGCAGTATTTT.